This T cell receptor (beta chain) is from a study of cytomegalovirus exposure and HLA in healthy donors. Repertoires were generated with immunoSEQ multiplex PCR, while TCRdb's copy carries only in-frame clones and drops some. The sample has roughly 86,000 clones; about 96% are singletons. While the first cohort had around 700 subjects, the donors belonged to the separate validation cohort of about 120 subjects. This receptor was identified in a man aged 18 to 29 in good health and CMV-seropositive. Sequencing used PBMCs.

The CDR3 region has the DNA TGCAGCGGACGACTAGCGGGAGATACGCAGTATTTT. This gives the protein CSGRLAGDTQYF. The chain recombines TRBV29-1 with TRBJ2-3, with 10 bases fitting TRBD2. The CDR3 consists of 12 residues. The germline gives CDR1 SQVTM, CDR2 ANQGSEA. After removal of 7 bases from V and 5 bases from J, the junction contained 3 bases not matched to a gene.